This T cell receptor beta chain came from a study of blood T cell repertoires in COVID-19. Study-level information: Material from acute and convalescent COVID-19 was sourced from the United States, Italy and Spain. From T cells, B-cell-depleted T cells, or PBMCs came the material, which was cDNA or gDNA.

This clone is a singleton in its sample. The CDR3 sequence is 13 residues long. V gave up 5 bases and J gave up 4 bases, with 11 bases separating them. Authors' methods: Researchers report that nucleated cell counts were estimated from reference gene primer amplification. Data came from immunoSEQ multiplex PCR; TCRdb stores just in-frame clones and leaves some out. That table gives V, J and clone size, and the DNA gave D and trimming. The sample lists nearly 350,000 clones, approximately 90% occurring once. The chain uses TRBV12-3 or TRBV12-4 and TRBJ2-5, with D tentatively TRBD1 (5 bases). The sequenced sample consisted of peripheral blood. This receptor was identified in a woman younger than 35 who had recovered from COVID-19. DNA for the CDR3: TGTGCCAGCAGTAGGACAAATGGAGAGACCCAGTACTTC. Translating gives CASSRTNGETQYF.